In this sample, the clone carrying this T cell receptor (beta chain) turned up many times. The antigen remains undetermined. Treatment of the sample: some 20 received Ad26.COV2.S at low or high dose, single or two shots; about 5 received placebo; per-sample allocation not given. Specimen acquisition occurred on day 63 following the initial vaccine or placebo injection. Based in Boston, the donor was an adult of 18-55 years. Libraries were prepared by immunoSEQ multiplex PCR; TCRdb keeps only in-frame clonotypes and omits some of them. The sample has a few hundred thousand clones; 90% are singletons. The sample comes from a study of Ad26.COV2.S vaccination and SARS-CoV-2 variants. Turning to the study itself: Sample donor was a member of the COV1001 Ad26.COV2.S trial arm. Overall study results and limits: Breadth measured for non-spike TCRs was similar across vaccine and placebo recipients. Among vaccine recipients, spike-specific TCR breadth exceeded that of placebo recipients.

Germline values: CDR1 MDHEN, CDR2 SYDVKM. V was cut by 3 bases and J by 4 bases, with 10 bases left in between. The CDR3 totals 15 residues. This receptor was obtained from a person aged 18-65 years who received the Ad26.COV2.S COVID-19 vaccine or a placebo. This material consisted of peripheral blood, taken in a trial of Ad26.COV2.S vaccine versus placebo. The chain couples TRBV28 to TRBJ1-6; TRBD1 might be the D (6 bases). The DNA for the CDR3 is TGTGCCAGCAGTTTTTCAGGGGAGTATAATTCACCCCTCCACTTT. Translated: CASSFSGEYNSPLHF.